A single sample is the source of the 27 T cell receptor beta chains below, sequenced in a study of cytotoxic CD8 clonotypes in ibrutinib-treated CLL. The repertoire was sequenced with immunoSEQ multiplex PCR; TCRdb's copy has only in-frame clones and lacks some. Of 300,000 to 400,000 clones in the sample, 60% to 80% were seen once. Sample: PBMCs, taken after 36 months of ibrutinib treatment. These receptors were collected from a human donor with chronic lymphocytic leukemia.

This clone was seen once. The chain couples TRBV7-9 to TRBJ2-5; the D is unclear. The germline V gene has CDR1 SEHNR and CDR2 FQNEAQ (reference sequence). CDR3 size: 13 residues. V lost 3 bases to trimming and J lost 2 bases, with 7 bases between them. CDR3 nucleotide sequence: TGTGCCAGCAGCTTCTCAGGTCAAGAGACCCAGTACTTC. This gives the protein CASSFSGQETQYF. The full variable domain, its missing parts supplied by reference TRBV7-9 and TRBJ2-5, is DTGVSQNPRHKITKRGQNVTFRCDPISEHNRLYWYRQTLGQGPEFLTYFQNEAQLEKSRLLSDRFSAERPKGSFSTLEIQRTEQGDSAMYLCASSFSGQETQYFGPGTRLLVL.

The V gene is TRBV5-1, the J gene TRBJ2-5, with 10 positions matching TRBD2. The CDR3 is 16 amino acids. The V segment lost 5 bases and the J segment 2 bases; nucleotides outside the gene matches: 9. Per the germline V gene, CDR1 is SGHRS and CDR2 is YFSETQ. The CDR3, as DNA: TGCGCCAGCAGTGCGGCAGGAGCGGGAGGGCAAGAGACCCAGTACTTC. This codes for CASSAAGAGGQETQYF.

V usage is TRBV28 and J usage is TRBJ2-1; 9 bases agree with TRBD2. V dropped 8 bases and J dropped 7; count of bases not matched to a gene: 9. Looked up from germline, CDR1 is MDHEN and CDR2 is SYDVKM. CDR3 length: 14 residues. The CDR3 is CASEASGRWNEQFF. The DNA for the CDR3 is TGTGCCAGCGAAGCAAGCGGGAGGTGGAATGAGCAGTTCTTC.

This clone appeared a few times. The chain has TRBV4-1 and TRBJ1-6, with TRBD1 matching 8 bases. J gave up 10 bases and V 1 base, and 9 bases lay outside the gene matches. The CDR3 is made up of 16 amino acids. From germline, CDR1 is MGHRA and CDR2 YSYEKL. The CDR3 sequence: CASSQAEDRGGSPLHF. For the CDR3, the DNA is TGCGCCAGCAGCCAAGCCGAAGACAGGGGAGGGTCACCCCTCCACTTT.

This clone was recorded only once. The gene calls are TRBV4-1 and TRBJ1-2, with 11 bases aligning to TRBD1. This CDR3 is built from 16 residues. V shed 3 bases, J shed 7 bases, and the junction held 10 bases outside the gene matches. Germline V CDR1 and CDR2: MGHRA, YSYEKL. The CDR3 DNA reads TGCGCCAGCAGCCAGCCCAATGGACAGGGGGCTTTTGGCTACACCTTC. Translated, it gives CASSQPNGQGAFGYTF.

The genes are TRBV11-2 and TRBJ1-3; D remains unclear. The CDR3 runs 15 residues. V shed 0 bases and J shed 11 bases, with 17 bases lying between them. Per the germline V gene, CDR1 is SGHAT and CDR2 is FQNNGV. This CDR3 reads CASSLDWPASHAIYF. In DNA form, the CDR3 reads TGTGCCAGCAGCTTAGATTGGCCAGCCAGCCACGCCATATATTTT.

This rearrangement joins TRBV7-6 to TRBJ2-2, with unresolved D. Germline CDR1 SGHVS, CDR2 FNYEAQ. V dropped 1 base and J dropped 4 bases, with 7 bases sitting between them. This CDR3 is built from 14 residues. Here the CDR3 reads CASSLDGPTGELFF. In nucleotides, the CDR3 is TGTGCCAGCAGCTTAGACGGTCCCACCGGGGAGCTGTTTTTT.

This chain connects TRBV2 to TRBJ1-2; the D is unclear. Per germline, CDR1 SNHLY and CDR2 FYNNEI. The CDR3 runs 15 residues. V lost 3 bases and J 4 bases, leaving 15 bases between the germline ends. This CDR3 is CASSDKLGNVYGYTF. The CDR3 DNA reads as TGTGCCAGCAGTGACAAACTGGGGAACGTCTATGGCTACACCTTC.

The gene calls are TRBV7-2 and TRBJ1-2; no reliable D call. This CDR3 is 12 amino acids long. The germline gives CDR1 SGHTA, CDR2 FQGNSA. V was pared by 5 bases and J by 8 bases, with 12 bases between. CDR3 amino acids: CASSPLLGGYTF. In DNA, the CDR3 is TGTGCCAGCAGCCCGCTGTTGGGGGGCTACACCTTC. The whole variable domain, filled in from reference TRBV7-2 and TRBJ1-2, reads GAGVSQSPSNKVTEKGKDVELRCDPISGHTALYWYRQSLGQGLEFLIYFQGNSAPDKSGLPSDRFSAERTGGSVSTLTIQRTQQEDSAVYLCASSPLLGGYTFGSGTRLTVV.

A few counts support this clone. This chain connects TRBV9 to TRBJ1-6, with D maybe TRBD1 (6 bases). The CDR3 loop spans 17 amino acids. CDR1 and CDR2 (germline): SGDLS, YYNGEE. Trimming took 0 bases from V and 6 from J, leaving 16 bases between them. CDR3 nucleotide sequence: TGTGCCAGCAGCGTAGACTCGGGACACCAACCTAATTCACCCCTCCACTTT. Translating it yields CASSVDSGHQPNSPLHF. The full variable domain, completed using reference TRBV9 and TRBJ1-6, is DSGVTQTPKHLITATGQRVTLRCSPRSGDLSVYWYQQSLDQGLQFLIQYYNGEERAKGNILERFSAQQFPDLHSELNLSSLELGDSALYFCASSVDSGHQPNSPLHFGNGTRLTVT.

This chain joins TRBV29-1 and TRBJ1-1; 7 bases are shared with TRBD1. V was clipped by 6 bases and J by 1 base; unmatched bases: 11. Looked up from germline, CDR1 is SQVTM and CDR2 is ANQGSEA. CDR3 length: 15 residues. The CDR3 is CSVPRDSVRNTEAFF. The CDR3 region has the DNA TGCAGCGTGCCCCGGGACAGCGTACGGAACACTGAAGCTTTCTTT.

This clone occurred once. CDR3 sequence: CASSDPSGAWDEQFF. The CDR3 region has the DNA TGTGCCAGCAGTGACCCCTCCGGGGCATGGGATGAGCAGTTCTTC. This sequence joins TRBV25-1 and TRBJ2-1, with D perhaps assigned TRBD1 or TRBD2 (5 bases each). Germline CDR1 is MGHDK and CDR2 is SYGVNS. The V end was cut by 3 bases, the J end by 8 bases, with 17 bases between. The CDR3 consists of 15 residues. The full variable domain, with the rest looked up from reference TRBV25-1 and TRBJ2-1, is EADIYQTPRYLVIGTGKKITLECSQTMGHDKMYWYQQDPGMELHLIHYSYGVNSTEKGDLSSESTVSRIRTEHFPLTLESARPSHTSQYLCASSDPSGAWDEQFFGPGTRLTVL.

The chain links TRBV9 to TRBJ2-1, with D possibly being TRBD1 or TRBD2 (5 bases each). The CDR3 loop spans 15 amino acids. Per germline, CDR1 SGDLS and CDR2 YYNGEE. V was pared by 2 bases and J by 8 bases, with 17 bases between. CDR3 amino acids: CASSVSGTTAHEQFF. The DNA of the CDR3 is TGTGCCAGCAGCGTGTCCGGGACCACGGCCCATGAGCAGTTCTTC. The full variable domain, its missing parts supplied by reference TRBV9 and TRBJ2-1, is DSGVTQTPKHLITATGQRVTLRCSPRSGDLSVYWYQQSLDQGLQFLIQYYNGEERAKGNILERFSAQQFPDLHSELNLSSLELGDSALYFCASSVSGTTAHEQFFGPGTRLTVL.

The chain uses TRBV6-5 and TRBJ2-7, with a possible D match to TRBD2 (5 bases). The V gene lost 6 bases and the J gene lost 2 bases, with 14 bases spanning the gap. This CDR3 has 14 residues. Germline values: CDR1 MNHEY, CDR2 SVGAGI. The CDR3 protein is CASRESGGTYEQYF. CDR3 coding DNA: TGTGCCAGCAGAGAGAGCGGAGGAACCTACGAGCAGTACTTC.

This clone was seen a handful of times. V usage is TRBV9 and J usage is TRBJ2-7; possible D gene TRBD2, 6 bases. CDR1 is SGDLS and CDR2 is YYNGEE in the germline V gene. This CDR3 is built from 13 residues. The germline V and J ends were trimmed by 4 bases and 3 bases, with 11 bases remaining between them. CDR3 nucleotide sequence: TGTGCCAGCAGCCCGGGACTCCACTACGAGCAGTACTTC. It specifies CASSPGLHYEQYF.

The chain is built from TRBV9 and TRBJ2-1; D may match TRBD1 or TRBD2 (5 bases each). This CDR3 is 13 amino acids long. Germline V gives CDR1 SGDLS, CDR2 YYNGEE. With 3 bases removed from V and 9 bases from J, the gap between germline ends came to 13 bases. CDR3 nucleotides: TGTGCCAGCAGCGCGCAGGGAGTCGGTGAGCAGTTCTTC. It translates to CASSAQGVGEQFF.

CDR3 region: CASKEQGLTGQYF. The CDR3 DNA is TGTGCCAGTAAGGAGCAGGGCCTTACCGGGCAGTACTTC. The chain recombines TRBV13 with TRBJ2-7; perhaps TRBD1 as D (5 bases). Trimming cost V 9 bases and J 9 bases, with 21 bases left between them. The CDR3 contains 13 residues. Germline CDR1 and CDR2: PRHDT and FYEKMQ (reference sequence). Together with reference TRBV13 and TRBJ2-7, the CDR3 gives the full variable domain: AAGVIQSPRHLIKEKRETATLKCYPIPRHDTVYWYQQGPGQDPQFLISFYEKMQSDKGSIPDRFSAQQFSDYHSELNMSSLELGDSALYFCASKEQGLTGQYFGPGTRLTVT.

The V and J genes are TRBV4-1 and TRBJ1-2, with D perhaps TRBD1 (5 bases). The V end lost 1 base, the J end lost 6 bases, and 15 bases lay between the germline ends. The germline V gene encodes CDR1 MGHRA and CDR2 YSYEKL. The CDR3 is made up of 15 amino acids. The CDR3 DNA is TGCGCCAGCAGCCAAGCCCTTGACAGAACAGATGGCTACACCTTC. Protein sequence: CASSQALDRTDGYTF.

This clone was observed a handful of times. The chain joins TRBV21-1 to TRBJ1-2. TRBV21-1 is a pseudogene locus. This CDR3 region has 15 residues. The CDR3 DNA reads TGTGCCAGCAGCAAAAAGGAACCCCCCGGGGGTGGCTACACCTTC. Translating it yields CASSKKEPPGGGYTF.

The genes are TRBV5-8 and TRBJ2-1; TRBD1 matches 9 bases. The germline V gene encodes CDR1 SGHTS and CDR2 YDEGEE. The CDR3 runs to 14 residues. With V trimmed by 0 bases and J by 7 bases, 2 bases remained unmatched. CDR3 protein: CASSLDRGPNEQFF. In DNA form, the CDR3 reads TGTGCCAGCAGCTTGGACAGGGGGCCGAATGAGCAGTTCTTC. Combining the CDR3 with reference TRBV5-8 and TRBJ2-1 gives the whole variable domain EAGVTQSPTHLIKTRGQQATLRCSPISGHTSVYWYQQALGLGLQFLLWYDEGEERNRGNFPPRFSGRQFPNYSSELNVNALELEDSALYLCASSLDRGPNEQFFGPGTRLTVL.

This clone has only one observation. The chain recombines TRBV14 with TRBJ2-1, with TRBD2 as a possible D gene (6 bases). V was pared by 4 bases and J by 5 bases, with 33 bases between. CDR1 is SGHDN, CDR2 FVKESK, per germline. This CDR3 is built from 21 residues. CDR3 sequence: CASSPIRLGPTPRGLNNEQFF. Here the CDR3 DNA reads TGTGCCAGCAGCCCTATCCGACTAGGCCCAACCCCCCGAGGGCTTAACAATGAGCAGTTCTTC.

DNA of the CDR3: TGCGCCAGCAGCCAAGATAGAGGACTGGGTACGCAGTATTTT. It yields the protein CASSQDRGLGTQYF. V and J are TRBV4-1 and TRBJ2-3; D perhaps matches TRBD2 (5 bases). The V and J ends lost 0 bases and 8 bases respectively, with 12 bases between them. The CDR3 loop spans 14 amino acids. CDR1 and CDR2 (germline): MGHRA, YSYEKL.

The chain uses TRBV2 and TRBJ1-1; the D is unclear. V dropped 4 bases and J dropped 8 bases, with 11 bases sitting between them. The CDR3 consists of 12 residues. Germline CDR1 is SNHLY and CDR2 is FYNNEI. This CDR3 reads CASSVGFGEAFF. The CDR3 coding sequence is TGTGCCAGCAGTGTCGGTTTTGGGGAAGCTTTCTTT.

The chain uses TRBV5-1 and TRBJ2-6, with D tentatively TRBD1 (6 bases). Per the germline V gene, CDR1 is SGHRS and CDR2 is YFSETQ. CDR3 size: 14 residues. Trimming cost V 9 bases and J 1 base, with 11 bases left between them. The CDR3, as DNA: TGCGCCACCAAAAGGGGGTCTGGGGCCAACGTCCTGACTTTC. As protein: CATKRGSGANVLTF.

The J gene is TRBJ1-2, the V gene TRBV5-8, with 7 bases fitting TRBD1. The CDR3 has 14 residues. From germline, CDR1 is SGHTS and CDR2 YDEGEE. V lost 5 bases, J lost 6 bases, and 10 bases stayed unmatched. The CDR3 reads CASRTLQGLNGYTF. The CDR3 DNA follows: TGTGCCAGCAGGACGTTACAGGGGTTGAATGGCTACACCTTC.

V gene TRBV7-2 combines with J gene TRBJ2-7; D remains ambiguous. The CDR3 is 12 residues long. CDR1 is SGHTA and CDR2 is FQGNSA in the germline V gene. V shed 2 bases and J shed 4 bases, with 6 bases lying between them. The CDR3 sequence is CASSLYGYEQYF. For the CDR3, the DNA is TGTGCCAGCAGCTTATACGGGTACGAGCAGTACTTC.

This clone was seen a few times. The chain joins TRBV6-1 to TRBJ2-3; 12 positions agree with TRBD2. From germline, CDR1 is MNHNS and CDR2 SASEGT. V lost 10 bases and J lost 4; bases outside the gene matches: 6. This CDR3 has 14 residues. The CDR3 region is CAMTSGGGSDTQYF. The CDR3 DNA sequence: TGTGCCATGACTAGCGGGGGCGGGTCAGATACGCAGTATTTT.